Listed below are T cell receptor beta chains from one sample, sequenced in a study of early T cells in non-severe SARS-CoV-2 infection. TCRdb reprocessed the 5' RACE reads via MiXCR and lists one record per CDR3 protein. The table records roughly 69,000 distinct CDR3 sequences, about a tenth of them present only once. Sequenced material: whole blood, taken at baseline. These TCRs come from an adult who was a healthcare worker with PCR-confirmed SARS-CoV-2 infection or an uninfected control (not recorded which). CDR3s include the opening cysteine and the closing phenylalanine or tryptophan. Fields, in order: D gene, J gene, V gene, clone size, CDR3 protein, CDR3 DNA. A D gene is named only where the DNA matches it firmly. Size is stated for part of the rows, as once, few or many counts, or as a class when the clone is expanded.

TRBD2 TRBJ2-6 TRBV2 . CANQGGNTGSGANVLTF TGTGCCAACCAGGGAGGGAATACGGGCTCTGGGGCCAACGTCCTGACTTTC
. TRBJ2-7 TRBV20-1 few CSARLPGRRSYEQYF TGCAGTGCTAGACTCCCCGGGAGAAGGTCCTACGAGCAGTACTTC
. TRBJ1-2 TRBV4-3 many CASSQESGGLNGYTF TGCGCCAGCAGCCAAGAAAGCGGGGGCTTGAATGGCTACACCTTC
. TRBJ2-5 TRBV29-1 many CSVQGVGETQYF TGCAGCGTTCAAGGGGTCGGAGAGACCCAGTACTTC
. TRBJ1-5 TRBV12-3/TRBV12-4 many CASSSLGRGNQPQHF TGTGCCAGCAGTTCCCTGGGGAGGGGCAATCAGCCCCAGCATTTT
. TRBJ1-2 TRBV6-4 many CASSDRSVRGRGGYTF TGTGCCAGCAGTGACCGGTCAGTTCGTGGTCGGGGTGGCTACACCTTC
TRBD1 TRBJ2-2 TRBV4-3 . CASSQAFGTGGTGELFF TGCGCCAGCAGCCAAGCTTTCGGCACAGGGGGGACCGGGGAGCTGTTTTTT
. TRBJ1-5 TRBV6-2/TRBV6-3 few CASSSASRQPQHF TGTGCCAGCAGTTCAGCGTCCAGGCAGCCCCAGCATTTT
. TRBJ2-5 TRBV7-6 few CASSPGTHQETQYF TGTGCCAGCAGCCCCGGGACACATCAAGAGACCCAGTACTTC
TRBD1 TRBJ2-7 TRBV7-9 few CASTPAGTDYEQYF TGTGCCAGCACCCCGGCCGGGACAGACTACGAGCAGTACTTC
TRBD1 TRBJ1-3 TRBV19 . CASSATGAGNTIYF TGTGCCAGTAGCGCGACAGGGGCTGGAAACACCATATATTTT
TRBD2 TRBJ2-7 TRBV5-1 few CASSLGRASGSYEQYF TGCGCCAGCAGCTTGGGACGGGCTAGCGGGAGTTACGAGCAGTACTTC
. TRBJ1-2 TRBV7-2 few CASSLYGSYGYTF TGTGCCAGCAGCTTATACGGATCCTATGGCTACACCTTC
TRBD1 TRBJ2-1 TRBV10-3 . CAIAGGNNNEQFF TGTGCCATCGCAGGGGGCAACAACAATGAGCAGTTCTTC
. TRBJ1-5 TRBV3-1 many CASSQEGQPQHF TGTGCCAGCAGCCAAGAAGGGCAGCCCCAGCATTTT
. TRBJ2-1 TRBV29-1 . CSVEDREQFF TGCAGCGTTGAAGACAGGGAGCAGTTCTTC
TRBD1 TRBJ2-1 TRBV5-6 . CASSFRDRAYNEQFF TGTGCCAGCAGCTTCCGGGACAGGGCCTACAATGAGCAGTTCTTC
. TRBJ2-3 TRBV5-1 many CASSPGGVTPSTDTQYF TGCGCCAGCAGCCCTGGGGGAGTAACCCCTAGCACAGATACGCAGTATTTT
. TRBJ2-6 TRBV16 many CASSPPGSSGANVLTF TGTGCCAGCAGCCCCCCAGGGAGCTCTGGGGCCAACGTCCTGACTTTC
. TRBJ2-7 TRBV7-6 few CASSPGQQYEQYF TGTGCCAGCAGCCCCGGACAGCAGTACGAGCAGTACTTC
TRBD1 TRBJ2-3 TRBV6-1 . CASSEALGGTGDTDTQYF TGTGCCAGCAGTGAAGCGCTGGGTGGGACAGGGGACACAGATACGCAGTATTTT
. TRBJ2-2 TRBV11-2 many CASSLEVAAKLFF TGTGCCAGCAGCTTAGAGGTGGCGGCCAAGCTGTTTTTT
. TRBJ2-3 TRBV7-2 many CASKFSDTQYF TGTGCCAGCAAATTCTCAGATACGCAGTATTTT
. TRBJ2-7 TRBV20-1 many CSAEPGRSEQYF TGCAGTGCTGAACCCGGGCGGTCGGAGCAGTACTTC
TRBD2 TRBJ2-7 TRBV28 few CASSPIAGIAYEQYF TGTGCCAGCAGCCCTATAGCGGGTATAGCCTACGAGCAGTACTTC
. TRBJ2-4 TRBV6-2/TRBV6-3 many CASRAGDIQYF TGTGCCAGCAGGGCTGGGGACATTCAGTACTTC
TRBD2 TRBJ2-7 TRBV7-2 few CASSSPSGRAYEQYF TGTGCCAGCAGCTCCCCTAGCGGGAGGGCCTACGAGCAGTACTTC
. TRBJ2-3 TRBV7-9 . CASSLAQGADTQYF TGTGCCAGCAGCTTAGCACAGGGTGCAGATACGCAGTATTTT
TRBD2 TRBJ2-3 TRBV5-6 . CASSLSSTSGVRTDTQYF TGTGCCAGCAGCTTGTCCAGCACTAGCGGGGTCCGCACAGATACGCAGTATTTT
. TRBJ2-2 TRBV18 . CASSPSAVTNTGELFF TGTGCCAGCTCACCAAGCGCAGTTACGAACACCGGGGAGCTGTTTTTT
TRBD2 TRBJ2-3 TRBV6-2/TRBV6-3 . CASSETVGLAGIRTDTQYF TGTGCCAGCAGCGAGACAGTCGGACTAGCGGGGATCCGCACAGATACGCAGTATTTT
. TRBJ2-5 TRBV3-1 many CASSQEGLVGETQYF TGTGCCAGCAGCCAAGAGGGGCTAGTCGGTGAGACCCAGTACTTC
. TRBJ2-7 TRBV7-3 many CASSLNPGGFYEQYF TGTGCCAGCAGCTTAAACCCAGGGGGGTTTTACGAGCAGTACTTC
. TRBJ2-3 TRBV9 few CASSPVWLLTDTQYF TGTGCCAGCAGCCCTGTCTGGTTATTAACAGATACGCAGTATTTT
TRBD2 TRBJ2-2 TRBV28 . CASSLEFGGRASGRRTGELFF TGTGCCAGCAGTTTAGAGTTTGGGGGGCGCGCTAGCGGGAGACGCACCGGGGAGCTGTTTTTT
. TRBJ2-1 TRBV28 few CASSLFRYGYNEQFF TGTGCCAGCAGTTTATTCCGGTATGGGTACAATGAGCAGTTCTTC
. TRBJ2-1 TRBV24-1 . CATQMGSSSYNEQFF TGTGCCACCCAGATGGGGTCCAGCTCCTACAATGAGCAGTTCTTC
. TRBJ1-3 TRBV5-1 many CASSLVGSSGNTIYF TGCGCCAGCAGCTTGGTAGGCAGCTCTGGAAACACCATATATTTT
. TRBJ1-2 TRBV6-1 many CASSDQTPTNYGYTF TGTGCCAGCAGTGACCAGACACCTACAAACTATGGCTACACCTTC
. TRBJ1-1 TRBV9 many CASSVYGNTEAFF TGTGCCAGCAGCGTATACGGAAACACTGAAGCTTTCTTT
. TRBJ1-6 TRBV19 few CASSIGGTSKGPSPLHF TGTGCCAGTAGTATAGGCGGGACATCGAAGGGACCTTCACCCCTCCACTTT
TRBD2 TRBJ2-2 TRBV28 many CASSPRITSGRAGELFF TGTGCCAGCAGTCCCCGGATTACTAGCGGGAGGGCCGGGGAGCTGTTTTTT
TRBD1 TRBJ1-1 TRBV6-6 . CASSAQLGTGTNTEAFF TGTGCCAGCAGTGCCCAACTCGGGACAGGGACGAACACTGAAGCTTTCTTT
. TRBJ2-5 TRBV5-1 many CASSLTRDLQETQYF TGCGCCAGCAGCTTGACCCGGGACCTCCAAGAGACCCAGTACTTC
TRBD1 TRBJ1-2 TRBV28 . CASSLADRGHGYTF TGTGCCAGCAGTTTAGCCGACAGGGGGCATGGCTACACCTTC
TRBD2 TRBJ2-7 TRBV6-2/TRBV6-3 few CASSPGGAGDEQYF TGTGCCAGCAGCCCCGGGGGGGCGGGCGACGAGCAGTACTTC
. TRBJ2-2 TRBV28 . CASTSNTGELFF TGTGCCAGCACCTCGAACACCGGGGAGCTGTTTTTT
. TRBJ2-7 TRBV5-1 few CASQPGGGTYEQYF TGCGCCAGCCAACCCGGCGGGGGCACCTACGAGCAGTACTTC
TRBD2 TRBJ2-7 TRBV20-1 many CSARDRAGEYEQYF TGCAGTGCTAGAGACAGGGCGGGGGAGTACGAGCAGTACTTC
. TRBJ2-6 TRBV6-6 many CASSGRQVHSGANVLTF TGTGCCAGCAGTGGGAGACAGGTACACTCTGGGGCCAACGTCCTGACTTTC
. TRBJ2-3 TRBV10-3 many CAIRNTDTQYF TGTGCCATCAGAAACACAGATACGCAGTATTTT
TRBD1 TRBJ1-5 TRBV18 many CASSPQGGGGQPQHF TGTGCCAGCTCCCCTCAGGGGGGAGGAGGTCAGCCCCAGCATTTT